A selection of T cell receptor beta chains follows, all from one sample in a study of shared clonotypes between healthy human individuals. Sequencing used immunoSEQ multiplex PCR; TCRdb keeps in-frame clones, though not all of them. The table lists about 820,000 clones, over 90% of them singletons. The specimen sequenced was naive CD8+ T cells sorted from blood. Receptor source: a man aged 30-40 years in good health. Each CDR3 is given with its conserved first and last residue. For some rows the clone size is stated as once, few or many, or as a class when expanded; others skip it.

>NA|TRBV2|TRBJ2-7
CASSEYAGKDEQYF
>NA|TRBV6-6|TRBJ2-5
CASSDSLDRQETQYF
>NA|TRBV7-6|TRBJ1-1
CASSLGGPGGGTEAFF
>NA|TRBV18|TRBJ1-2
CASSLRPGQGAQPYGYTF
>NA|TRBV27|TRBJ2-1
CASSFYPTLAGVTDEQFF
>NA|TRBV5-1|TRBJ2-1
CASSLRPPTFNEQFF
>NA|TRBV11-1|TRBJ2-7
CASSIPSGSSYEQYF
>NA|TRBV7-6|TRBJ2-1
CASGRPKDSSYNEQFF
>NA|TRBV7-6|TRBJ2-7
CASSPLELAGGSYEQYF
>NA|TRBV4-1|TRBJ2-1
CASSPLTSGSYNEQFF
>NA|TRBV6-4|TRBJ2-5
CASSDGRGGQETQYF
>NA|TRBV7-9|TRBJ2-3
CASSRTSGTTDTQYF
>once|TRBV6-4|TRBJ2-1
CASSETSGSPNEQFF
>NA|TRBV5-1|TRBJ2-7
CASSLRADTNYEQYF
>NA|TRBV27|TRBJ2-7
CASSLVGGGYEQYF
>NA|TRBV7-9|TRBJ2-5
CASSLVTSGIGETQYF
>NA|TRBV30|TRBJ1-5
CAWRPEGGLSNQPQHF
>once|TRBV18|TRBJ1-1
CASSARDRGLEAFF
>NA|TRBV9|TRBJ2-2
CASSVGGTPTGELFF
>NA|TRBV6-6|TRBJ2-7
CASSYGRGAYEQYF
>NA|TRBV6-5|TRBJ2-3
CASSPSSPTGTQYF
>NA|TRBV9|TRBJ2-3
CASSGSTSGRSGGTDTQYF
>NA|TRBV11-2|TRBJ2-5
CASSDMETQYF
>NA|TRBV7-3|TRBJ2-3
CASSLTGGSLDTQYF
>NA|TRBV5-5|TRBJ2-7
CASSTGTANVYEQYF
>NA|TRBV18|TRBJ2-3
CASSPLQGESTDTQYF
>few|TRBV30|TRBJ1-2
CAWDYKNYGYTF
>NA|TRBV7-8|TRBJ2-7
CASSYHSGRAPLYEQYF
>NA|TRBV6-4|TRBJ2-1
CASSDSASGRASEQFF